Listed here are 24 T cell receptor beta chains from one sample, sequenced in a study of neurological immune-mediated disorders. TCRdb reprocessed the 5' RACE reads with MiXCR, giving one entry per CDR3 protein. The repertoire holds 25,000 to 30,000 distinct CDR3 sequences, with 12% as singletons. Sequenced: PBMCs. These receptors all come from a man aged 60-69 years in good health.

This clonotype was counted ten times or more. The chain carries TRBV9 and TRBJ2-7; perhaps TRBD2 as D (5 bases). CDR3 length: 13 residues. Germline V gene data show CDR1 as SGDLS and CDR2 as YYNGEE. Trimming cost V 0 bases and J 5 bases, with 9 bases left between them. The CDR3 sequence: CASSVGGNHEQYF. CDR3 nucleotide sequence: TGTGCCAGCAGCGTAGGAGGGAACCACGAGCAGTACTTC.

This clonotype was counted ten times or more. This chain joins TRBV20-1 and TRBJ1-4, with D possibly matching TRBD1 (5 bases). Trimming took off 3 bases at V and 8 bases at J, with 10 bases between the two ends. Germline CDR1 reads DFQATT; CDR2 reads SNEGSKA (reference sequence). This CDR3 has 12 residues. In DNA, the CDR3 is TGCAGTGCTAGTGAAGGGGACGAAAAACTGTTTTTT. It is translated as CSASEGDEKLFF.

This clonotype appeared many times. The V call is TRBV11-1, the J call TRBJ1-2; the match to TRBD1 covers 7 bases. Germline assignment: CDR1 SGHAT and CDR2 FQDESV (reference sequence). With V trimmed by 1 base and J by 6 bases, 2 bases remained unmatched. This CDR3 is 13 amino acids long. This chain's CDR3 is CASSLDRGHGYTF. CDR3 DNA: TGTGCCAGCAGCTTAGACAGGGGTCATGGCTACACCTTC.

This clonotype occurred a few times. The chain couples TRBV20-1 to TRBJ2-5, with 10 bases fitting TRBD2. Trimming took 6 bases from V and 2 from J; bases not matched to a gene: 9. Germline assignment: CDR1 DFQATT and CDR2 SNEGSKA (reference sequence). The CDR3 loop spans 15 amino acids. The CDR3 sequence is CSAAGLAVIQETQYF. The DNA of the CDR3 is TGCAGTGCGGCCGGACTAGCGGTCATACAAGAGACCCAGTACTTC.

This clonotype has a handful of counts. The chain couples TRBV6-2 or TRBV6-3 to TRBJ2-3; 13 bases line up with TRBD2. Looked up from germline, CDR1 is MNHEY and CDR2 is SVGEGT. The length of the CDR3 is 18 residues. The J segment lost 4 bases and the V segment lost 2 bases, leaving 9 bases of the junction unmatched. The CDR3 spells CASSYQGLAGRAADTQYF. The DNA for the CDR3 is TGTGCCAGCAGTTACCAGGGACTAGCGGGAAGAGCAGCAGATACGCAGTATTTT.

This clonotype was seen at least ten times. The chain uses TRBV11-1 and TRBJ2-3; D uncertain. The germline V gene has CDR1 SGHAT and CDR2 FQDESV (reference sequence). The V end lost 3 bases, the J end lost 5 bases, and 9 bases lay between the germline ends. The CDR3 length is 13 residues. The CDR3 loop is CASSFARRDTQYF. The DNA of the CDR3 is TGTGCCAGCAGCTTCGCCCGGAGAGATACGCAGTATTTT.

This clonotype occurred many times. V gene TRBV10-3 combines with J gene TRBJ1-1; the D is unclear. V lost 3 bases and J 1 base, leaving 6 bases between the germline ends. The CDR3 extends over 13 amino acids. Germline assignment: CDR1 ENHRY and CDR2 SYGVKD. For the CDR3, the DNA is TGTGCCATCAGTGAAACTGGGAACACTGAAGCTTTCTTT. Translating gives CAISETGNTEAFF.

This clonotype has only a few counts. The V gene is TRBV11-2, the J gene TRBJ2-3; no definite D call. V lost 1 base and J lost 7, with 6 bases in between. CDR3 length: 12 residues. Germline V gene data show CDR1 as SGHAT and CDR2 as FQNNGV. For the CDR3, the DNA is TGTGCCAGCAGCTTAGCCTCCTATACGCAGTATTTT. Amino acid sequence: CASSLASYTQYF.

This clonotype was counted a few times. The V call is TRBV11-2, the J call TRBJ2-3, with 7 nucleotides matching TRBD1. The CDR3 has 15 residues. V trimming: 5 bases; J trimming: 6 bases; junction bases outside the gene matches: 11. Germline V gene sequence: CDR1 SGHAT, CDR2 FQNNGV. In DNA form, the CDR3 reads TGTGCCAGCAGCCCCACCATACCGACAGGGGATACGCAGTATTTT. Translated: CASSPTIPTGDTQYF. Drawing the rest from reference TRBV11-2 and TRBJ2-3, the complete variable domain is EAGVAQSPRYKIIEKRQSVAFWCNPISGHATLYWYQQILGQGPKLLIQFQNNGVVDDSQLPKDRFSAERLKGVDSTLKIQPAKLEDSAVYLCASSPTIPTGDTQYFGPGTRLTVL.

This chain joins TRBV5-1 and TRBJ2-5; D not resolved. V was cut by 7 bases and J by 5 bases, with 12 bases left in between. The CDR3 runs 12 residues. Looked up from germline, CDR1 is SGHRS and CDR2 is YFSETQ. CDR3 sequence (DNA): TGCGCCAGCGCGGTAATGTTGGAGACCCAGTACTTC. Its translation is CASAVMLETQYF.

This clonotype was seen many times. This sequence joins TRBV20-1 and TRBJ2-1, with D unclear. Trimming removed 4 bases at V and 0 bases at J, with 13 bases between. The CDR3 loop spans 15 amino acids. Germline CDR1 reads DFQATT; CDR2 reads SNEGSKA (reference sequence). The DNA for the CDR3 is TGCAGTGCTACCCCACTCCGGGCCTCCTACAATGAGCAGTTCTTC. Encoded protein: CSATPLRASYNEQFF.

This clonotype was seen ten or more times. V gene TRBV5-1 combines with J gene TRBJ2-5; TRBD1 matches 9 bases. CDR1 SGHRS and CDR2 YFSETQ come from the germline V gene. This CDR3 has 15 amino acids. J gave up 4 bases and V 4 bases, and 8 bases lay outside the gene matches. The CDR3 DNA reads TGCGCCAGCAGCAGGGACAGGGTTCGAGCAGAGACCCAGTACTTC. Translating it yields CASSRDRVRAETQYF.

This clonotype was picked up many times. The chain combines TRBV5-6 with TRBJ1-4, with 7 nucleotides matching TRBD1. Germline V lookup: CDR1 SGHDT, CDR2 YYEEEE. The CDR3 extends over 15 amino acids. V dropped 4 bases and J dropped 8; count of bases not matched to a gene: 11. The CDR3 DNA reads TGTGCCAGCAGCGAAAGGACAGGCGCAAGGGAAAAACTGTTTTTT. It codes for CASSERTGAREKLFF.

This clonotype was counted many times. The chain combines TRBV28 with TRBJ2-2, with D unclear. The CDR3 covers 13 residues. CDR1 and CDR2 (germline): MDHEN, SYDVKM. V lost 6 bases and J lost 6, with 11 bases in between. In DNA form, the CDR3 reads TGTGCCAGCAGGCTGGCAGCCCCCGGGGAGCTGTTTTTT. It translates to CASRLAAPGELFF.

In its sample, this clonotype was seen many times. V and J are TRBV7-9 and TRBJ2-2; TRBD2 might be the D (5 bases). Trimming took 1 base from V and 4 from J, leaving 7 bases between them. CDR1 is SEHNR, CDR2 FQNEAQ, per germline (reference sequence). The CDR3 length is 14 residues. The chain's CDR3 is CASSLEGGTGELFF. For the CDR3, the DNA is TGTGCCAGCAGCTTAGAAGGAGGCACCGGGGAGCTGTTTTTT. Using reference TRBV7-9 and TRBJ2-2 for the parts outside the CDR3, the full variable domain is DTGVSQNPRHKITKRGQNVTFRCDPISEHNRLYWYRQTLGQGPEFLTYFQNEAQLEKSRLLSDRFSAERPKGSFSTLEIQRTEQGDSAMYLCASSLEGGTGELFFGEGSRLTVL.

This clonotype was seen at least ten times. The V gene is TRBV20-1, the J gene TRBJ1-2; D gene uncertain. Germline V gene data show CDR1 as DFQATT and CDR2 as SNEGSKA (reference sequence). Trimming cost V 2 bases and J 4 bases, with 17 bases left between them. This CDR3 spans 15 amino acids. The CDR3 spells CSARIPGPIGYGYTF. In DNA form, the CDR3 reads TGCAGTGCTAGAATCCCTGGGCCGATAGGCTATGGCTACACCTTC.

At least ten counts were recorded for this clonotype. The chain carries TRBV5-1 and TRBJ2-1, with TRBD2 matching over 9 bases. The CDR3 sequence is 16 residues long. After removal of 2 bases from V and 3 bases from J, the junction contained 6 bases not matched to a gene. From germline, CDR1 is SGHRS and CDR2 YFSETQ. The CDR3 reads CASSLVTSGVYNEQFF. CDR3 nucleotide sequence: TGCGCCAGCAGCTTAGTGACTAGCGGTGTCTACAATGAGCAGTTCTTC.

This clonotype has a handful of counts. V usage is TRBV14 and J usage is TRBJ2-3, with D perhaps TRBD2 (7 bases). CDR1 and CDR2 (germline): SGHDN, FVKESK. This CDR3 is 15 amino acids long. Trimming took off 2 bases at V and 2 bases at J, with 11 bases between the two ends. The CDR3 here is CASSQYRDYTDTQYF. As DNA, the CDR3 is TGTGCCAGCAGCCAATACAGGGACTACACAGATACGCAGTATTTT.

At least ten counts were recorded for this clonotype. The chain is built from TRBV24-1 and TRBJ2-2; 10 nucleotides align to TRBD2. Unmatched junction bases numbered 5, after V lost 4 bases and J lost 1 base. Germline CDR1 reads KGHDR; CDR2 reads SFDVKD. The CDR3 totals 17 residues. This CDR3 is CATSDPRTSGNTGELFF. CDR3 sequence (DNA): TGTGCCACCAGTGACCCAAGGACTAGCGGGAACACCGGGGAGCTGTTTTTT.

This clonotype was detected many times. The CDR3 here is CASSDRTGLTILPNEKLFF. The CDR3 nucleotides are TGTGCCAGCAGTGACCGGACAGGACTAACCATACTGCCTAATGAAAAACTGTTTTTT. The chain employs TRBV12-3 or TRBV12-4 and TRBJ1-4; 7 nucleotides match TRBD1. The CDR3 runs 19 residues. Trimming at V came to 5 bases and at J to 3 bases, leaving 18 bases not matched to a gene.

This clonotype has ten or more counts. The CDR3: CASSPGQNYGYTF. The CDR3 DNA is TGTGCCAGCAGCCCGGGCCAGAACTATGGCTACACCTTC. This rearrangement joins TRBV12-3 or TRBV12-4 to TRBJ1-2; D is undetermined. Trimming took 6 bases from V and 2 from J, leaving 10 bases between them. This CDR3 is 13 amino acids long.

This clonotype was detected ten times or more. The chain is built from TRBV12-3 or TRBV12-4 and TRBJ1-1; D ambiguous. Trimming took 5 bases from V and 1 from J, leaving 11 bases between them. This CDR3 has 14 amino acids. CDR3 in DNA: TGTGCCAGCAGTCCTCGGACCGGGAACACTGAAGCTTTCTTT. Protein: CASSPRTGNTEAFF.

This clonotype has a count of ten or more. This chain uses TRBV5-1 with TRBJ1-2; weak D call: TRBD1 (5 bases). This CDR3 spans 16 amino acids. Trimming removed 3 bases at V and 8 bases at J, with 23 bases between. The germline gives CDR1 SGHRS, CDR2 YFSETQ. CDR3 nucleotides: TGCGCCAGCAGCTCCGCCCGGGGGGGGGTATCAAGAGGCTACACCTTC. It codes for CASSSARGGVSRGYTF.

The chain links TRBV29-1 to TRBJ1-3, with TRBD1 matching over 8 bases. Trimming removed 6 bases from V and 3 bases from J; junction bases left unmatched: 7. Germline values: CDR1 SQVTM, CDR2 ANQGSEA. This CDR3 region has 14 residues. CDR3 nucleotide sequence: TGCAGCGTGTCGGACAGGGCCGGTGGAAACACCATATATTTT. Amino acid sequence: CSVSDRAGGNTIYF.